This TCR beta chain derives from a study of T cells after yellow fever vaccination. MiXCR, applied by TCRdb to the 5' RACE reads, yields one record per CDR3 protein. This sample has a few hundred thousand distinct CDR3 sequences, with over 6.5% found just once. This clonotype was seen at least ten times. This CDR3 has 14 amino acids. J lost 9 bases, V lost 4 bases, and 10 bases had no gene match. CDR1 and CDR2 (germline): DFQATT, SNEGSKA (reference sequence). The chain recombines TRBV20-1 with TRBJ2-1, with 9 nucleotides matching TRBD2. The sample in question was CD4+ T cells sorted from PBMCs, obtained on the day of the yellow fever booster vaccination. This TCR derives from a man aged 25 to 40 who received the YFV17D yellow fever vaccine. CDR3 loop: CSATVAGARGEQFF. The CDR3 nucleotides are TGCAGTGCTACGGTAGCGGGGGCCCGGGGTGAGCAGTTCTTC.